This TCR beta chain was found in a study of blood T cell repertoires in COVID-19. Study details: There were acute and convalescent COVID-19 samples, and they came from the United States, Italy and Spain. The cDNA or gDNA used as material had been derived from T cells, B-cell-depleted T cells, or PBMCs.

As processed by the authors: Amplification of reference gene primers was used by the study to estimate nucleated cell counts. Only in-frame clones appear in the TCRdb table, and some are missing; sequencing was by immunoSEQ multiplex PCR. Clone size and the V and J calls come from that table; the DNA yielded D and trimming. The profile shows about 65,000 clones, roughly 85% of them singletons. CDR3 length: 14 amino acids. V gave up 0 bases and J gave up 7 bases, with 13 bases separating them. Per the germline V gene, CDR1 is GTSNPN and CDR2 is SVGIG (reference sequence). This clonotype originated in a human donor in a cohort sampled during active COVID-19. The chain combines TRBV30 with TRBJ1-5; D might be TRBD1 (5 bases). The source material was peripheral blood. CDR3 bases: TGTGCCTGGAGTGTATTGCAGGGTGACCAGCCCCAGCATTTT. This gives the protein CAWSVLQGDQPQHF.